The 4 T cell receptor beta chains presented below share a single source sample, sequenced in a study of shared clonotypes between healthy human individuals (dated by TCRdb to about 2020). Libraries were made using the immunoSEQ multiplex PCR assay. TCRdb limited this immuneACCESS table to in-frame rearrangements with V and J called. A share of clones is missing; checked studies link under half to unresolved V genes, and the rest is unexplained. The sample table contains about 490,000 clones; only one count was recorded for about 84% of them. Jointly, the top ten make up roughly an eighth of the sample. Specimen: PBMCs. These receptors were obtained from a woman aged 40-49 years in good health. Some clones in this sample may be carry-over from other donors' samples.

The chain combines TRBV30 with TRBJ2-3, with D uncertain. CDR3 length equals 12 residues. The V gene's germline CDR1 is GTSNPN and CDR2 SVGIG (reference sequence). V lost 2 bases to trimming and J lost 4 bases, with 7 bases between them. The CDR3 DNA reads TGTGCCTGGAGTATGGGCCCAGATACGCAGTATTTT. Protein sequence: CAWSMGPDTQYF.

This clone has more than one count but fewer than ten. This may be a read error, as it is one base from a much larger clone. The chain employs TRBV5-1 and TRBJ1-1; 9 nucleotides agree with TRBD1. CDR3 length equals 16 residues. Germline CDR1 SGHRS, CDR2 YFSETQ. The V segment lost 2 bases and the J segment 6 bases; nucleotides outside the gene matches: 11. As DNA, the CDR3 is TGCGCCAGCAGCTTTGAGGCTGGGGGACAGGGTTCTGAAGCTTTCTTT. This translates into CASSFEAGGQGSEAFF.

Notes on this clone: One base separates it from a far larger clone, so it is likely a read error. Within the sample, other DNA sequences also encode this same CDR3. This chain uses TRBV28 with TRBJ2-7, with D perhaps TRBD1 or TRBD2 (5 bases each). Germline CDR1 reads MDHEN; CDR2 reads SYDVKM. The CDR3 runs to 16 residues. DNA for the CDR3: TGTGCCAGCAGTTCCAGGGACCCTCCCTCTGAGTTCGAGCAATACTTC. This encodes CASSSRDPPSEFEQYF.

The rearrangement uses TRBV10-3 and TRBJ2-5, with TRBD2 identical over 13 bases. CDR3 length: 14 residues. CDR1 and CDR2 from the germline V gene are ENHRY and SYGVKD. With 10 bases clipped from V and 1 base from J, the junction kept 3 bases outside the gene matches. CDR3 DNA sequence: TGTGCCACCGGGACTAGCGGGACCCAAGAGACCCAGTACTTC. Protein sequence: CATGTSGTQETQYF.